Listed below are T cell receptor beta chains from one sample, sequenced in a study of blood T cell repertoires in COVID-19. Using immunoSEQ multiplex PCR, the repertoire was profiled, and TCRdb retains in-frame clones only, with some absent. The sample includes 250,000 to 350,000 clones, more than 85% of them seen just once. Material for sequencing was PBMCs or T cells enriched from blood (not recorded which). These receptors were obtained from a woman aged 25 to 45 who had recovered from COVID-19. CDR3s include the opening cysteine and the closing phenylalanine or tryptophan.

cdr3_length	v_call	j_call	cdr3_aa
14	TRBV9	TRBJ2-7	CASSVGGGTYEQYF
15	TRBV27	TRBJ1-3	CASSSEGRAGNTIYF
11	TRBV18	TRBJ1-1	CASSPDTEAFF
15	TRBV7-2	TRBJ2-7	CASSPQGTSGGQQYF
15	TRBV19	TRBJ2-7	CASARPTGGTYEQYF
22	TRBV12-5	TRBJ2-1	CASGLVPPLAGGPTSSYNEQFF
17	TRBV18	TRBJ2-3	CASSPPGAGTSTDTQYF
15	TRBV5-8	TRBJ2-5	CASSPGDRGLETQYF
17	TRBV14	TRBJ2-5	CASSQGWWAAGEGTQYF
15	TRBV5-1	TRBJ2-2	CASRIRQGETGELFF
15	TRBV6-5	TRBJ1-5	CASSRQGARNQPQHF
15	TRBV7-8	TRBJ1-2	CASSFATLGPYGYTF
13	TRBV19	TRBJ1-1	CASREQGPSEAFF
13	TRBV12-5	TRBJ1-1	CASGGRSEKEAFF
13	TRBV7-2	TRBJ1-2	CASSSRQAYGYTF
19	TRBV28	TRBJ2-5	CASSMGLAGATRPQWDQYF
13	TRBV29-1	TRBJ1-1	CSGAQGLNTEAFF
15	TRBV5-8	TRBJ1-2	CASSLRDRDHYGYTF
16	TRBV5-6	TRBJ2-1	CASSRVAGGGHNEQFF
16	TRBV27	TRBJ2-7	CASSRERLTRSYEQYF
15	TRBV9	TRBJ1-2	CASSAPTGGGYGYTF
15	TRBV10-3	TRBJ2-2	CAIRATSGLGGELFF
16	TRBV9	TRBJ1-3	CASSVDAGGTGNTIYF
14	TRBV24-1	TRBJ2-1	CATSDSPPDNEQFF
13	TRBV27	TRBJ1-2	CASSFRSDYGYTF
16	TRBV5-1	TRBJ2-4	CASSLWGEGTKNIQYF
13	TRBV18	TRBJ2-7	CASSPLQETEQYF
15	TRBV11-2	TRBJ2-7	CASSLGSGSSYEQYF
18	TRBV9	TRBJ2-7	CASSVTGLATTSSYEQYF
15	TRBV6-5	TRBJ2-7	CASSYLTSGSYEQYF
15	TRBV7-3	TRBJ2-1	CASSLGGSAVNEQFF
13	TRBV12-3/TRBV12-4	TRBJ2-5	CASSLGQKETQYF
16	TRBV15	TRBJ1-3	CATSRDSHISGNTIYF
15	TRBV3-1/TRBV3-2	TRBJ2-1	CASSQVSSAYNEQFF
10	TRBV7-9	TRBJ2-1	CASSPIEQFF
12	TRBV19	TRBJ2-1	CASTSSYNEQFF
13	TRBV9	TRBJ2-1	CASSGTTYNEQFF
15	TRBV6-5	TRBJ2-7	CASSYSSQIPYEQYF